A single sample gave rise to the 26 T cell receptor beta chains below, sequenced in a study of early T cells in non-severe SARS-CoV-2 infection. Via MiXCR, TCRdb re-called the 5' RACE reads, giving one row per CDR3 protein. The top ten hold about 15% of the sample, which has 20,000 to 25,000 distinct CDR3 sequences, about 4.3% seen once. Sequencing was done on a sample of whole blood. The receptors were gathered from an adult who was a healthcare worker with PCR-confirmed SARS-CoV-2 infection or an uninfected control (not recorded which).

This clonotype occurred many times. CDR3 in DNA: TGCGCCAGCAGCCAAGGATCTTTACGACAGGGCTACGAGCAGTACTTC. This gives the protein CASSQGSLRQGYEQYF. V and J are TRBV4-3 and TRBJ2-7; 7 nucleotides agree with TRBD1. The germline CDR1 and CDR2 sequences are LGHNA and YSLEER. The CDR3 extends over 16 amino acids. After removal of 1 base from V and 3 bases from J, the junction contained 9 bases not matched to a gene.

This clonotype appeared many times. The V gene is TRBV7-2, the J gene TRBJ2-7; D is tentatively TRBD1 or TRBD2 (5 bases each). Germline CDR1 and CDR2: SGHTA and FQGNSA. The ends were cut back, 2 bases at V and 0 bases at J, with 11 bases in the middle. This CDR3 contains 15 residues. The CDR3 sequence is CASSLMGESSYEQYF. The CDR3 DNA reads as TGTGCCAGCAGCTTAATGGGGGAGAGCTCCTACGAGCAGTACTTC.

This clonotype was found many times. This chain connects TRBV5-1 to TRBJ2-3, with D maybe TRBD2 (6 bases). This CDR3 has 17 residues. The V gene lost 4 bases and the J gene lost 5 bases, with 23 bases spanning the gap. Per germline, CDR1 SGHRS and CDR2 YFSETQ. The CDR3 nucleotides are TGCGCCAGCAGCGTCTCCGGGACTTCCCCCGAAGGAGATACGCAGTATTTT. The encoded protein is CASSVSGTSPEGDTQYF.

A few counts support this clonotype. V gene TRBV12-3 or TRBV12-4 combines with J gene TRBJ2-1; D is possibly TRBD1 (6 bases). There are 16 residues in the CDR3. Trimming left V 6 bases short and J 3 bases short, with 18 bases between. The CDR3 sequence is CASSSNTGYHYNEQFF. The CDR3, as DNA: TGTGCCAGCAGCTCTAATACAGGGTACCACTACAATGAGCAGTTCTTC.

This clonotype was recorded many times. This sequence joins TRBV12-3 or TRBV12-4 and TRBJ1-4; tentatively, D is TRBD1 (5 bases). Trimming removed 6 bases from V and 0 bases from J, with 14 bases in between. The CDR3 runs to 16 residues. The CDR3 here is CASRPGTSPTNEKLFF. Written as DNA, the CDR3 is TGTGCCAGCAGACCCGGGACGTCCCCAACTAATGAAAAACTGTTTTTT.

The sample holds many counts of this clonotype. The rearrangement uses TRBV6-6 and TRBJ1-3; D is possibly TRBD1 (6 bases). Between the trimmed V and J ends, which lost 3 bases and 2 bases, there was a span of 14 bases. Germline CDR1 MNHNY, CDR2 SVGAGI (reference sequence). The CDR3 sequence is 16 residues long. The CDR3 loop is CASSYTPGAPGNTIYF. In nucleotides, the CDR3 is TGTGCCAGCAGTTATACCCCGGGGGCCCCTGGAAACACCATATATTTT.

Ten or more counts support this clonotype. The chain is built from TRBV30 and TRBJ2-6, with no clear D. Looked up from germline, CDR1 is GTSNPN and CDR2 is SVGIG (reference sequence). Trimming shortened V by 6 bases and J by 2 bases, and 8 bases separated the two germline ends. This CDR3 comprises 13 residues. The CDR3 DNA sequence: TGTGCCTGTAGGATCGCTGGGGCCAACGTCCTGACTTTC. It codes for CACRIAGANVLTF.

The chain recombines TRBV7-2 with TRBJ2-1; TRBD2 is a possible D gene (5 bases). V dropped 6 bases and J dropped 8 bases, with 14 bases sitting between them. The CDR3 loop spans 13 amino acids. From germline, CDR1 is SGHTA and CDR2 FQGNSA. CDR3 sequence reads: CASRLGPLDEQFF. As DNA, the CDR3 is TGTGCCAGCAGACTAGGTCCTTTGGATGAGCAGTTCTTC.

At least ten counts were recorded for this clonotype. This chain connects TRBV29-1 to TRBJ1-1; TRBD1 agrees at 9 bases. The CDR3 sequence is 13 residues long. Per the germline V gene, CDR1 is SQVTM and CDR2 is ANQGSEA. Trimming cost V 7 bases and J 5 bases; bases outside gene matches: 8. The CDR3, as DNA: TGCAGCGCTAGTCTGGGACAGGGTACTGAAGCTTTCTTT. Encoded protein: CSASLGQGTEAFF.

This clonotype showed up many times. The V gene is TRBV20-1, the J gene TRBJ1-2, with a tentative D call TRBD1 (5 bases). The germline gives CDR1 DFQATT, CDR2 SNEGSKA (reference sequence). V was clipped by 1 base and J by 4 bases, with 10 bases between them. CDR3 length equals 13 residues. CDR3 nucleotide sequence: TGCAGTGCTAGAGCGGGGGAGATCTATGGCTACACCTTC. Amino acid sequence: CSARAGEIYGYTF.

The J gene is TRBJ2-5, the V gene TRBV20-1, with 8 bases aligning to TRBD1. The V gene end was trimmed by 0 bases and the J gene end by 3 bases; junction bases not matched to a gene: 6. The CDR3 is 15 amino acids. Per germline, CDR1 DFQATT and CDR2 SNEGSKA (reference sequence). As DNA, the CDR3 is TGCAGTGCTAGAGACCCGGGACAGGTGGAAGAGACCCAGTACTTC. The encoded protein is CSARDPGQVEETQYF.

This clonotype showed up just a few times. This rearrangement joins TRBV9 to TRBJ1-4, with unresolved D. Trimming pared 0 bases from V and 0 bases from J, leaving 9 bases between. The length of the CDR3 is 16 residues. The germline V gene has CDR1 SGDLS and CDR2 YYNGEE. CDR3 DNA sequence: TGTGCCAGCAGCGTAGGGGCGGCAACAACTAATGAAAAACTGTTTTTT. The encoded protein is CASSVGAATTNEKLFF. Full variable domain (remainder filled in from reference TRBV9 and TRBJ1-4): DSGVTQTPKHLITATGQRVTLRCSPRSGDLSVYWYQQSLDQGLQFLIQYYNGEERAKGNILERFSAQQFPDLHSELNLSSLELGDSALYFCASSVGAATTNEKLFFGSGTQLSVL.

At least ten counts were recorded for this clonotype. This chain connects TRBV12-3 or TRBV12-4 to TRBJ2-3, with 12 bases identical to TRBD2. This CDR3 spans 15 amino acids. With 6 bases clipped from V and 5 bases from J, the junction kept 6 bases outside the gene matches. The CDR3 spells CASSSTSGGLDTQYF. CDR3 sequence (DNA): TGTGCCAGCAGCTCGACTAGCGGGGGCCTAGATACGCAGTATTTT.

This clonotype was counted many times. The chain carries TRBV20-1 and TRBJ1-2; a possible D gene is TRBD1 (5 bases). V was clipped by 6 bases and J by 2 bases, with 19 bases between them. This CDR3 region has 15 residues. Germline CDR1 reads DFQATT; CDR2 reads SNEGSKA (reference sequence). CDR3: CSARESGTANYGYTF. As DNA, the CDR3 is TGCAGTGCCAGGGAATCCGGGACGGCAAACTATGGCTACACCTTC.

This clonotype was seen just once. The V gene is TRBV5-1, the J gene TRBJ2-5; D is unclear. CDR1 is SGHRS and CDR2 is YFSETQ in the germline V gene. CDR3 length equals 13 residues. V was clipped by 1 base and J by 4 bases, with 8 bases between them. CDR3 sequence: CASSLWAGETQYF. The CDR3 coding sequence is TGCGCCAGCAGCTTGTGGGCAGGAGAGACCCAGTACTTC. The whole variable domain, filled in from reference TRBV5-1 and TRBJ2-5, reads KAGVTQTPRYLIKTRGQQVTLSCSPISGHRSVSWYQQTPGQGLQFLFEYFSETQRNKGNFPGRFSGRQFSNSRSEMNVSTLELGDSALYLCASSLWAGETQYFGPGTRLLVL.

The V gene is TRBV19, the J gene TRBJ1-2; D is unclear. This CDR3 has 14 amino acids. Germline lookup yields CDR1 LNHDA and CDR2 SQIVND (reference sequence). The V and J ends lost 1 base and 5 bases respectively, with 11 bases between them. CDR3 loop: CASSIATPGYGYTF. The CDR3 nucleotides are TGTGCCAGTAGTATAGCCACACCTGGATATGGCTACACCTTC.

This clonotype was found many times. This rearrangement joins TRBV2 to TRBJ1-4; D is unclear. Germline V CDR1 and CDR2: SNHLY, FYNNEI. V was pared by 4 bases and J by 4 bases, with 13 bases between. This CDR3 comprises 15 residues. CDR3: CASSVSVGVNEKLFF. The CDR3 DNA reads TGTGCCAGCAGTGTATCTGTGGGCGTTAATGAAAAACTGTTTTTT.

V gene TRBV5-5 combines with J gene TRBJ2-7; D ambiguous. CDR1 SGHKS and CDR2 YYEKEE come from the germline V gene (reference sequence). This CDR3 region has 13 residues. The ends were cut back, 4 bases at V and 3 bases at J, with 11 bases in the middle. CDR3 in DNA: TGTGCCAGCAGCCAACCAACCAGCTACGAGCAGTACTTC. Protein product: CASSQPTSYEQYF. The whole variable domain, filled in from reference TRBV5-5 and TRBJ2-7, reads DAGVTQSPTHLIKTRGQQVTLRCSPISGHKSVSWYQQVLGQGPQFIFQYYEKEERGRGNFPDRFSARQFPNYSSELNVNALLLGDSALYLCASSQPTSYEQYFGPGTRLTVT.

The chain uses TRBV9 and TRBJ2-7, with D possibly being TRBD1 or TRBD2 (6 bases each). Trimming left V 3 bases short and J 4 bases short, with 14 bases between. In germline, CDR1 is SGDLS, CDR2 YYNGEE. The CDR3 length is 14 residues. This CDR3 is CASSATGGGYEQYF. Here the CDR3 DNA reads TGTGCCAGCAGCGCTACAGGAGGGGGATACGAGCAGTACTTC. Together with reference TRBV9 and TRBJ2-7, the CDR3 gives the full variable domain: DSGVTQTPKHLITATGQRVTLRCSPRSGDLSVYWYQQSLDQGLQFLIQYYNGEERAKGNILERFSAQQFPDLHSELNLSSLELGDSALYFCASSATGGGYEQYFGPGTRLTVT.

CDR3 nucleotides: TGTGCCAGCAGCCAAGATGGGCAGGGGGCTTTCGGCTACACCTTC. This encodes CASSQDGQGAFGYTF. This chain connects TRBV14 to TRBJ1-2, with 8 bases identical to TRBD1. V lost 0 bases and J lost 8; bases outside the gene matches: 8. CDR3 length: 15 amino acids. From germline, CDR1 is SGHDN and CDR2 FVKESK.

This clonotype was detected a few times. The chain carries TRBV11-2 and TRBJ2-3; perhaps TRBD2 as D (5 bases). The V end was cut by 2 bases, the J end by 0 bases, with 6 bases between. Germline V gives CDR1 SGHAT, CDR2 FQNNGV. This CDR3 region has 14 residues. The CDR3 nucleotides read TGTGCCAGCAGCTTACGAGGGAGCACAGATACGCAGTATTTT. It codes for CASSLRGSTDTQYF.

This clonotype was counted at least ten times. DNA for the CDR3: TGTGCCAGCAGCCTTCTGACCTGGAACACTGAAGCTTTCTTT. Its translation is CASSLLTWNTEAFF. The gene calls are TRBV5-6 and TRBJ1-1, with D uncertain. CDR3 length: 14 residues. Trimming pared 4 bases from V and 1 base from J, leaving 11 bases between. Germline V gives CDR1 SGHDT, CDR2 YYEEEE.

The sample holds many counts of this clonotype. The rearrangement links TRBV6-6 to TRBJ2-7, with 10 bases fitting TRBD1. The CDR3 loop spans 17 amino acids. Germline assignment: CDR1 MNHNY and CDR2 SVGAGI (reference sequence). J was trimmed by 2 bases and V by 2 bases; bases with no gene match: 9. CDR3 residues: CASSYAGDRGLTYEQYF. The CDR3 DNA follows: TGTGCCAGCAGTTACGCAGGAGACAGGGGGCTCACCTACGAGCAGTACTTC.

This clonotype was detected a few times. J is TRBJ1-2 and V is TRBV19; weak D call: TRBD1 (5 bases). The CDR3 extends over 13 amino acids. Germline V gene lookup returns CDR1 LNHDA and CDR2 SQIVND (reference sequence). The V end was cut by 3 bases, the J end by 1 base, with 6 bases between. The CDR3 protein is CASSMGVNYGYTF. In DNA form, the CDR3 reads TGTGCCAGTAGTATGGGGGTTAACTATGGCTACACCTTC.

This clonotype was detected many times. The chain recombines TRBV12-3 or TRBV12-4 with TRBJ1-2; D is undetermined. The CDR3 runs 14 residues. V lost 0 bases and J 8 bases, leaving 13 bases between the germline ends. CDR3 nucleotide sequence: TGTGCCAGCAGTTTAGCGCCGGCAGCTAGGGGCTACACCTTC. Translation: CASSLAPAARGYTF.

The chain employs TRBV30 and TRBJ2-3; D not certain. V was shortened by 8 bases and J by 0 bases, with 9 bases between the two germline ends. Germline V gene lookup returns CDR1 GTSNPN and CDR2 SVGIG (reference sequence). The CDR3 contains 12 residues. CDR3 sequence reads: CAQQESTDTQYF. The CDR3 coding sequence is TGTGCCCAGCAGGAAAGCACAGATACGCAGTATTTT.